These 22 T cell receptor beta chains originate from one sample sequenced in a study of T cell repertoires in cytomegalovirus infection. TCRdb reanalysed the reads using MiXCR and keeps one entry per CDR3 protein. The table includes 650,000 to 900,000 distinct CDR3 sequences, 30% to 35% detected once. These receptors have no identified antigens. Source: cultured CD8+ T cells from PBMCs, taken from culture after CMV antigen stimulation. These receptors all stem from a human donor in good health (CMV status not recorded). Some clones in this sample may be carry-over from other donors' samples.

Relative to its sample, this clonotype is large. The chain recombines TRBV7-8 with TRBJ2-4, with 7 positions matching TRBD2. The J segment lost 7 bases and the V segment lost 0 bases, leaving 6 bases of the junction unmatched. This CDR3 has 15 amino acids. CDR1 is SGHVS and CDR2 is FQNEAQ in the germline V gene. The CDR3 DNA reads TGTGCCAGCAGCTTAGCAGGCGGGGGAGGGAACATTCAGTACTTC. This codes for CASSLAGGGGNIQYF.

Regarding this clonotype: One end of the junction fails to match germline, which may point to a read error. This rearrangement joins TRBV12-3 or TRBV12-4 to TRBJ2-3; weak D call: TRBD2 (7 bases). The CDR3 extends over 14 amino acids. The CDR3 loop reads CANSSVGGPDTQYF. The CDR3 DNA reads as TGTGCCAACAGTTCGGTGGGGGGGCCAGATACGCAGTATTTT.

The chain's CDR3 is CASSGRGQGYGYTF. The CDR3 DNA reads as TGTGCCAGCAGCGGCCGGGGACAGGGTTATGGCTACACCTTC. The gene calls are TRBV9 and TRBJ1-2; TRBD1 aligns across 9 bases. The germline CDR1 and CDR2 sequences are SGDLS and YYNGEE. This CDR3 has 14 residues. V gave up 3 bases and J gave up 5 bases; unmatched junction bases: 5. The variable domain in full, with the rest retrieved from reference TRBV9 and TRBJ1-2, is DSGVTQTPKHLITATGQRVTLRCSPRSGDLSVYWYQQSLDQGLQFLIQYYNGEERAKGNILERFSAQQFPDLHSELNLSSLELGDSALYFCASSGRGQGYGYTFGSGTRLTVV.

The rearrangement links TRBV4-2 to TRBJ2-5; tentative D call: TRBD1 (6 bases). The CDR3 has 13 residues. V dropped 8 bases and J dropped 1 base, with 11 bases sitting between them. Germline assignment: CDR1 LGHNA and CDR2 YNFKEQ. The CDR3 here is CASSPQGQETQYF. The CDR3 coding sequence is TGTGCCAGCTCCCCACAGGGCCAAGAGACCCAGTACTTC.

This clonotype has more than one count but fewer than ten. J is TRBJ2-1 and V is TRBV28; D might be TRBD1 or TRBD2, each matching 6 bases. Germline V gene lookup returns CDR1 MDHEN and CDR2 SYDVKM. The CDR3 totals 14 residues. V was clipped by 4 bases and J by 3 bases, with 10 bases between them. The CDR3 spells CASSWRGHYNEQFF. The CDR3 nucleotides read TGTGCCAGCAGTTGGAGGGGACACTACAATGAGCAGTTCTTC.

The chain uses TRBV4-1 and TRBJ2-7; 7 bases are shared with TRBD2. Germline values: CDR1 MGHRA, CDR2 YSYEKL. With 0 bases clipped from V and 6 bases from J, the junction kept 8 bases outside the gene matches. The CDR3 runs 15 residues. DNA for the CDR3: TGCGCCAGCAGCCAAGACTCCGGGTGGGAGGGCGAGCAGTACTTC. Translation gives CASSQDSGWEGEQYF.

Remarks on this clonotype: A much larger clonotype is one base distant, so this may be a read error. The rearrangement links TRBV19 to TRBJ1-5; D gene unclear. This CDR3 comprises 14 residues. Trimming left V 10 bases short and J 0 bases short, with 13 bases between. The germline V gene has CDR1 LNHDA and CDR2 SQIVND (reference sequence). CDR3 in DNA: TGTGCCAACAATGACTTTCATAGCAATCAGCCCCAGCATTTT. Protein sequence: CANNDFHSNQPQHF.

This chain connects TRBV7-9 to TRBJ2-1, with D perhaps matching TRBD2 (6 bases). This CDR3 comprises 15 residues. The V end lost 1 base, the J end lost 8 bases, and 15 bases lay between the germline ends. Germline-derived CDR1 and CDR2 are SEHNR and FQNEAQ (reference sequence). The CDR3 nucleotides are TGTGCCAGCAGCTTAGTACTAGCCATTGACGATGAGCAGTTCTTC. Amino acids: CASSLVLAIDDEQFF.

The chain is built from TRBV19 and TRBJ2-1, with a weak D call TRBD1 (5 bases). CDR3 length: 14 amino acids. CDR1 is LNHDA and CDR2 is SQIVND in the germline V gene (reference sequence). Trimming took 7 bases from V and 7 from J, leaving 17 bases between them. The CDR3 loop reads CASNPNRSRNEQFF. The CDR3, as DNA: TGTGCCAGTAACCCAAACAGGTCGAGGAATGAGCAGTTCTTC.

In this sample, this clonotype turned up a few times. The V and J genes are TRBV2 and TRBJ1-5; D is ambiguous. The CDR3 sequence is 17 residues long. V was shortened by 2 bases and J by 3 bases, with 17 bases between the two germline ends. The V gene's germline CDR1 is SNHLY and CDR2 FYNNEI. CDR3 in DNA: TGTGCCAGCAGTGAAAGGGCTAACCGTTTCCTCAATCAGCCCCAGCATTTT. It codes for CASSERANRFLNQPQHF.

The chain couples TRBV7-9 to TRBJ2-7; D possibly corresponds to TRBD2 (6 bases). Trimming removed 3 bases from V and 0 bases from J, with 15 bases in between. Per the germline V gene, CDR1 is SEHNR and CDR2 is FQNEAQ (reference sequence). The CDR3 is 16 residues long. Here the CDR3 DNA reads TGTGCCAGCAGCTTGGGTTACCCGGGACTCTCCTACGAGCAGTACTTC. Residues: CASSLGYPGLSYEQYF.

This chain joins TRBV7-9 and TRBJ1-2; D possibly corresponds to TRBD1 (5 bases). Germline loops: CDR1 SEHNR, CDR2 FQNEAQ (reference sequence). CDR3 length equals 14 residues. Deletions cut 5 bases from V and 4 bases from J, with 14 bases between. The CDR3 is CASSPGTLVYGYTF. CDR3 DNA sequence: TGTGCCAGCAGCCCAGGGACGCTGGTCTATGGCTACACCTTC.

There are a few counts of this clonotype. V and J are TRBV6-5 and TRBJ1-1; possible D gene TRBD1, 5 bases. V was trimmed by 6 bases and J by 0 bases, leaving 14 bases between them. The germline V gene has CDR1 MNHEY and CDR2 SVGAGI. The CDR3 spans 15 residues. CDR3: CASSIGGDMNTEAFF. The CDR3 DNA reads TGTGCCAGCAGCATCGGGGGAGACATGAACACTGAAGCTTTCTTT.

The chain recombines TRBV3-1 with TRBJ2-3, with D possibly matching TRBD2 (5 bases). The V gene's germline CDR1 is LGHDT and CDR2 YNNKEL (reference sequence). V was shortened by 3 bases and J by 8 bases, with 21 bases between the two germline ends. The CDR3 extends over 16 amino acids. CDR3 region: CASSHLKVDPGGTQYF. The CDR3 DNA is TGTGCCAGCAGCCATCTCAAGGTGGACCCAGGAGGTACGCAGTATTTT.

The rearrangement links TRBV6-6 to TRBJ1-4; 9 bases match TRBD1. The CDR3 totals 15 residues. V was pared by 5 bases and J by 7 bases, with 8 bases of the junction left unmatched. Germline-derived CDR1 and CDR2 are MNHNY and SVGAGI (reference sequence). This CDR3 is CASSKHRGRAEKLFF. The CDR3 DNA is TGTGCCAGCAGTAAACACAGGGGGCGGGCTGAAAAACTGTTTTTT.

This clonotype was seen a few times. The V gene is TRBV7-9, the J gene TRBJ2-1, with 12 bases lining up with TRBD2. Germline V gene sequence: CDR1 SEHNR, CDR2 FQNEAQ (reference sequence). The J segment lost 7 bases and the V segment lost 6 bases, leaving 10 bases of the junction unmatched. This CDR3 is built from 16 residues. CDR3 amino acids: CASRGLAGSEWNEQFF. As DNA, the CDR3 is TGTGCCAGCAGAGGACTAGCGGGGTCCGAATGGAATGAGCAGTTCTTC.

This clonotype has at least ten counts. The J gene is TRBJ2-2, the V gene TRBV7-2, with 8 positions matching TRBD2. V gave up 3 bases and J gave up 7 bases; unmatched junction bases: 7. CDR3 length: 15 residues. Germline assignment: CDR1 SGHTA and CDR2 FQGNSA. CDR3 sequence reads: CASSFRGGNFGELFF. The CDR3 nucleotides are TGTGCCAGCAGCTTCCGGGGGGGAAATTTCGGGGAGCTGTTTTTT.

This clonotype has just a few counts. V is TRBV11-2 and J is TRBJ2-5; D could derive from TRBD1 or TRBD2 (5 bases each). Deletions cut 2 bases from V and 5 bases from J, with 12 bases between. This CDR3 is built from 14 residues. Germline values: CDR1 SGHAT, CDR2 FQNNGV. CDR3: CASSLLGTLETQYF. The CDR3 region has the DNA TGTGCCAGCAGCTTACTAGGGACGTTGGAGACCCAGTACTTC.

This chain uses TRBV7-2 with TRBJ1-2, with TRBD1 matching 9 bases. The V gene's germline CDR1 is SGHTA and CDR2 FQGNSA. V shed 8 bases, J shed 2 bases, and the junction held 9 bases outside the gene matches. The length of the CDR3 is 15 residues. The CDR3 sequence: CASPEPGQGNYGYTF. CDR3 coding DNA: TGTGCCAGCCCAGAACCGGGACAGGGAAACTATGGCTACACCTTC.

This clonotype has ten or more counts. This chain connects TRBV7-2 to TRBJ2-7; D gene unclear. V lost 4 bases to trimming and J lost 1 base, with 8 bases between them. The CDR3 totals 13 residues. Germline values: CDR1 SGHTA, CDR2 FQGNSA. The CDR3 here is CASSSEPSYEQYF. CDR3 sequence (DNA): TGTGCCAGCAGCTCCGAGCCTTCCTACGAGCAGTACTTC.

The chain combines TRBV13 with TRBJ2-7; TRBD2 might be the D (5 bases). V was shortened by 0 bases and J by 6 bases, with 9 bases between the two germline ends. The CDR3 is made up of 13 amino acids. Germline V gene data show CDR1 as PRHDT and CDR2 as FYEKMQ (reference sequence). In DNA, the CDR3 is TGTGCCAGCAGCTTAGGCCTCCGGGGCGAGCAGTACTTC. Encoded protein: CASSLGLRGEQYF.

At least ten counts were recorded for this clonotype. The chain joins TRBV6-6 to TRBJ2-7; tentatively, D is TRBD1 (6 bases). Trimming stripped 2 bases from V and 0 bases from J, with 11 bases between. From germline, CDR1 is MNHNY and CDR2 SVGAGI (reference sequence). The CDR3 covers 15 residues. CDR3 loop: CASSYKAQGSYEQYV. Here the CDR3 DNA reads TGTGCCAGCAGTTACAAGGCACAGGGCTCCTACGAGCAGTACGTC.